Described below is a single TCR beta chain sequence and its context. The protocol was immunoSEQ multiplex PCR, while the TCRdb copy is restricted to in-frame clones and leaves out a portion. Here the sample spans some 170,000 clones, roughly 90% being singletons. This entry comes from a study of blood T cell repertoires in COVID-19. Whole-study context: Italy, Spain and the United States were the sources of the convalescent and acute COVID-19 samples.

J lost 10 bases, V lost 4 bases, and 12 bases had no gene match. The CDR3 length is 15 residues. Germline loops: CDR1 SGHRS, CDR2 YFSETQ. The sequencing input was PBMCs or T cells enriched from blood (not recorded which). The V call is TRBV5-1, the J call TRBJ2-5, with 11 nucleotides matching TRBD2. The TCR comes from a human donor with acute COVID-19. The donor label of this sample is uncertain. DNA for the CDR3: TGCGCCAGCAGCGCGGGGTCTAGCGGGGGGAGGAACCAGTACTTC. Residues: CASSAGSSGGRNQYF.